This is a list of T cell receptor beta chains from one sample in a study of T cell changes during pregnancy in multiple sclerosis. Method: immunoSEQ multiplex PCR; TCRdb's copy keeps in-frame clones and lacks some. The sample has 40,000 to 45,000 clones; less than 95% are singletons. This material consisted of CD4+ T cells from peripheral blood mononuclear cells, taken in the third trimester of pregnancy. Source of these receptors: a female donor with multiple sclerosis, enrolled in a pregnancy study. Both conserved end residues are trimmed from each CDR3. Only part of the rows carry a size: once, few, many, or a class if the clone is expanded.

J gene	clone size	V gene	CDR3 protein
TRBJ1-2	.	TRBV14	ASSPHQGRAPYGYT
TRBJ2-1	.	TRBV19	ASSQRGQGSYNEQF
TRBJ2-1	.	TRBV9	ASSRLAGGPGEQF
TRBJ1-1	.	TRBV6-1	ASRTTGVPNTEAF
TRBJ2-6	.	TRBV9	ASSVIPGGPGANVLT
TRBJ2-1	.	TRBV5-5	ASSLASGSYEQF
TRBJ2-2	once	TRBV7-9	ASTATSGREVTGELF
TRBJ2-3	.	TRBV9	ASSVEALSTDTQY
TRBJ2-3	.	TRBV11-2	ASSFTSGTDTQY
TRBJ1-2	.	TRBV27	ASSPTRTGGNYGYT
TRBJ1-1	.	TRBV6-6	ASSYSMNTEAF
TRBJ1-2	once	TRBV30	AWNRNRDLGYT
TRBJ2-5	.	TRBV7-9	ASSYTSGQETQY
TRBJ2-5	.	TRBV2	ASRRGLAGGPFETQY
TRBJ2-3	.	TRBV18	ASSPRQRNTDTQY
TRBJ2-6	.	TRBV10-3	AISEPTSGSGANVLT
TRBJ2-7	.	TRBV7-2	ASSQGQGAREQY
TRBJ2-7	.	TRBV10-3	AISESTGTREQY
TRBJ2-1	.	TRBV5-1	ASSLVAVGEQF
TRBJ2-1	.	TRBV10-3	AITRLAGGEQF
TRBJ2-5	.	TRBV5-1	ASRFWTETGTQY
TRBJ2-3	.	TRBV10-3	AISSGREGDTQY
TRBJ2-6	.	TRBV2	ASSRLDPGANVLT
TRBJ2-3	.	TRBV19	ASRVAGGTITDTQY
TRBJ2-5	.	TRBV9	ASSVGGRGVRETQY
TRBJ2-1	.	TRBV15	ATSPPGAGGYNEQF
TRBJ2-2	.	TRBV6-1	ASSGYRGNTGELF
TRBJ1-3	.	TRBV2	ASSRDSGWQRGNTIY